One sample yielded the 4 T cell receptor beta chains listed below, sequenced in a study of regulatory T cells in long-lasting Graves disease. Sequencing libraries for TCR beta were prepared with iRepertoire HTBI primers and Arm-PCR of CDR3 regions. TCRdb redid the calling of the multiplex PCR reads with MiXCR, one entry per CDR3 protein. The sample holds hundreds of thousands of distinct CDR3 sequences, about 32% seen once. Sample time point: persistent/refractory GD, antithyroid drugs over 5 years with positive TRAb. From PBMCs, RNA was extracted and then used to make the TCR library. Sequences were derived from peripheral blood mononuclear cells (PBMCs), sampled when the disease was refractory, from a patient treated with antithyroid drugs. These receptor sequences come from a female donor with Graves disease.

Only a few counts were recorded for this clonotype. V and J are TRBV20-1 and TRBJ1-1; 7 nucleotides line up with TRBD1. The trim removed 4 bases at V and 6 bases at J, leaving 8 bases unmatched. The CDR3 extends over 13 amino acids. Germline lookup yields CDR1 DFQATT and CDR2 SNEGSKA (reference sequence). The CDR3 region is CSAIFDRAPEAFF. CDR3 nucleotide sequence: TGCAGTGCTATTTTCGACAGGGCCCCTGAAGCTTTCTTT.

The J gene is TRBJ2-6, the V gene TRBV27, with 9 positions matching TRBD2. Unmatched junction bases numbered 20, after V lost 7 bases and J lost 1 base. Germline-derived CDR1 and CDR2 are MNHEY and SMNVEV (reference sequence). The CDR3 sequence is 21 residues long. The CDR3 loop is CASTSGTETTSGGSGANVLTF. DNA for the CDR3: TGTGCCAGCACCTCCGGGACAGAGACGACTAGCGGAGGGTCTGGGGCCAACGTCCTGACTTTC.

There are a few counts of this clonotype. This sequence joins TRBV20-1 and TRBJ1-4; the match to TRBD1 covers 8 bases. Unmatched junction bases numbered 4, after V lost 0 bases and J lost 7 bases. The CDR3 spans 14 residues. Germline CDR1 DFQATT, CDR2 SNEGSKA (reference sequence). The CDR3 DNA sequence: TGCAGTGCTAGAGATGGGACAGGCACTGAAAAACTGTTTTTT. This encodes CSARDGTGTEKLFF.

The chain combines TRBV5-4 with TRBJ2-5; 11 bases map to TRBD2. Per germline, CDR1 SGHNT and CDR2 YYREEE (reference sequence). The V gene end was trimmed by 9 bases and the J gene end by 5 bases; junction bases not matched to a gene: 12. This CDR3 has 15 amino acids. The CDR3 reads CATLSSSGREETQYF. CDR3 in DNA: TGTGCCACTCTAAGCAGTAGCGGGAGGGAGGAGACCCAGTACTTC.